Following are 23 T cell receptor beta chains from one sample sequenced in a study of blood T cell repertoires in COVID-19. Generated by immunoSEQ multiplex PCR, the TCRdb table keeps only in-frame clones and is missing some. The sample includes some 380,000 clones, more than 70% of them seen just once. Material for sequencing was PBMCs or T cells enriched from blood (not recorded which). These receptor sequences come from a man aged 25-45 years who had recovered from COVID-19.

The V gene is TRBV6-5, the J gene TRBJ2-5; D is undetermined. The germline V gene has CDR1 MNHEY and CDR2 SVGAGI. With 6 bases removed from V and 5 bases from J, the gap between germline ends came to 13 bases. CDR3 length: 13 residues. CDR3 DNA: TGTGCCAGCAGGAGGCACCAAGAGGAGACCCAGTACTTC. Translation: CASRRHQEETQYF.

The chain uses TRBV27 and TRBJ1-2; TRBD1 aligns across 8 bases. In germline, CDR1 is MNHEY, CDR2 SMNVEV (reference sequence). The ends lost 6 bases at V and 8 bases at J; junction bases unmatched: 14. The CDR3 consists of 15 residues. The CDR3 is CASRLAGGALGGYTF. CDR3 sequence (DNA): TGTGCCAGCAGATTGGCAGGGGGCGCTTTGGGAGGCTACACCTTC.

The chain has TRBV4-1 and TRBJ2-5; D may be TRBD2 (6 bases). The CDR3 runs 14 residues. V lost 4 bases to trimming and J lost 1 base, with 10 bases between them. CDR1 and CDR2 from the germline V gene are MGHRA and YSYEKL. The CDR3 sequence: CASSRLAVQETQYF. The CDR3 DNA follows: TGCGCCAGCAGCCGCTTAGCGGTCCAAGAGACCCAGTACTTC.

Turning to this clone: The sample carries other DNA sequences with the same CDR3. The genes are TRBV7-9 and TRBJ1-4; tentative D call: TRBD1 (6 bases). The CDR3 runs 15 residues. Germline CDR1 and CDR2: SEHNR and FQNEAQ (reference sequence). The V gene lost 1 base and the J gene lost 2 bases, with 8 bases spanning the gap. Written as DNA, the CDR3 is TGTGCCAGCAGCTTAGAAACAGGGACTAATGAAAAACTGTTTTTT. Its protein product is CASSLETGTNEKLFF.

The J gene is TRBJ1-1, the V gene TRBV6-1; D remains ambiguous. CDR1 MNHNS and CDR2 SASEGT come from the germline V gene. The CDR3 sequence is 13 residues long. V was pared by 2 bases and J by 0 bases, with 4 bases between. CDR3 protein: CASSEYMNTEAFF. The CDR3 DNA sequence: TGTGCCAGCAGTGAATACATGAACACTGAAGCTTTCTTT.

V gene TRBV10-1 combines with J gene TRBJ2-3, with 10 bases fitting TRBD2. CDR3 length: 16 residues. V lost 2 bases, J lost 1 base, and 3 bases stayed unmatched. Germline assignment: CDR1 WNHNN and CDR2 SYGVQD (reference sequence). The CDR3 nucleotides are TGCGCCAGCAGTGAGGTAGCGGGGGGCCGCACAGATACGCAGTATTTT. It codes for CASSEVAGGRTDTQYF.

This CDR3 is CASMKSENNEQFF. The CDR3 nucleotides read TGTGCCAGCATGAAGTCAGAAAACAATGAGCAGTTCTTC. The chain combines TRBV2 with TRBJ2-1; D is unclear. CDR3 length equals 13 residues. The V end lost 7 bases, the J end lost 5 bases, and 12 bases lay between the germline ends. Germline V lookup: CDR1 SNHLY, CDR2 FYNNEI.

The rearrangement links TRBV6-5 to TRBJ2-7, with D maybe TRBD2 (5 bases). CDR1 MNHEY and CDR2 SVGAGI come from the germline V gene. V dropped 10 bases and J dropped 0 bases, with 16 bases sitting between them. The CDR3 length is 14 residues. DNA for the CDR3: TGTGCCACCCTGTACCGGGATCGCTCCTACGAGCAGTACTTC. Its translation: CATLYRDRSYEQYF.

This clone was counted many times. Different DNA sequences within this sample yield the same CDR3. The V and J genes are TRBV30 and TRBJ2-1; a weak D match, TRBD2 (6 bases). Germline lookup yields CDR1 GTSNPN and CDR2 SVGIG (reference sequence). V was cut by 0 bases and J by 8 bases, with 8 bases left in between. The CDR3 is 12 amino acids. CDR3: CAWSVPGDEQFF. The CDR3 region has the DNA TGTGCCTGGAGTGTACCGGGGGATGAGCAGTTCTTC.

This chain uses TRBV3-1 (or the pseudogene TRBV3-2) with TRBJ2-7; 9 positions agree with TRBD2. This CDR3 contains 17 residues. The germline gives CDR1 LGHDT, CDR2 YNNKEL (reference sequence). The V and J ends lost 4 bases and 0 bases, in that order; junction bases with no gene match: 10. The DNA of the CDR3 is TGTGCCAGCAGCCGATCCCGCCTAGCGGGACTCTCCTACGAGCAGTACTTC. Its protein product is CASSRSRLAGLSYEQYF.

V and J are TRBV5-4 and TRBJ1-1; 8 nucleotides agree with TRBD1. Looked up from germline, CDR1 is SGHNT and CDR2 is YYREEE (reference sequence). The CDR3 length is 16 residues. V was clipped by 2 bases and J by 0 bases; unmatched bases: 6. CDR3: CASSLNRGVVNTEAFF. The CDR3 bases are TGTGCCAGCAGCTTAAACAGGGGGGTAGTGAACACTGAAGCTTTCTTT.

This sequence joins TRBV18 and TRBJ1-5; no reliable D call. Between the trimmed V and J ends, which lost 5 bases and 5 bases, there was a span of 10 bases. The CDR3 covers 13 residues. The germline V gene encodes CDR1 KGHSH and CDR2 LQKENI. This CDR3 reads CASSEQSYQPQHF. The CDR3 coding sequence is TGTGCCAGCTCAGAACAGAGTTATCAGCCCCAGCATTTT.

The rearrangement joins TRBV24-1 to TRBJ2-3, with 9 nucleotides matching TRBD2. Losses at the gene ends were 3 bases for V and 4 bases for J; bases not matched to a gene: 4. The CDR3 length is 15 residues. Germline V gene lookup returns CDR1 KGHDR and CDR2 SFDVKD. The CDR3 DNA reads TGTGCCACCAGTGATAGAGCGGGGGGTCCAGATACGCAGTATTTT. Its protein is CATSDRAGGPDTQYF.

The chain combines TRBV7-8 with TRBJ2-1; possibly TRBD1 for D (6 bases). From germline, CDR1 is SGHVS and CDR2 FQNEAQ. CDR3 length equals 16 residues. V was cut by 5 bases and J by 1 base, with 15 bases left in between. CDR3 protein: CASSIYNRESYNEQFF. The CDR3 nucleotides are TGTGCCAGCAGCATCTACAACAGGGAATCCTACAATGAGCAGTTCTTC.

The V call is TRBV13, the J call TRBJ2-1; 7 bases are a match to TRBD1. CDR1 is PRHDT, CDR2 FYEKMQ, per germline (reference sequence). This CDR3 has 15 amino acids. J was trimmed by 4 bases and V by 6 bases; bases with no gene match: 9. CDR3 in DNA: TGTGCCAGCAGTTTTGACAGGGCCTTATACAATGAGCAGTTCTTC. It specifies CASSFDRALYNEQFF.

This chain connects TRBV10-3 to TRBJ2-1; D possibly corresponds to TRBD1 (6 bases). Germline lookup yields CDR1 ENHRY and CDR2 SYGVKD. Trimming took off 4 bases at V and 3 bases at J, with 10 bases between the two ends. The CDR3 is 14 amino acids. As DNA, the CDR3 is TGTGCCATCAGTGTTGGGACAATCTACAATGAGCAGTTCTTC. Its protein product is CAISVGTIYNEQFF.

This chain uses TRBV6-5 with TRBJ2-7; no reliable D call. V dropped 8 bases and J dropped 2 bases, with 16 bases sitting between them. This CDR3 has 14 residues. Germline V gene data show CDR1 as MNHEY and CDR2 as SVGAGI. CDR3 sequence: CASRLGRVPYEQYF. The DNA for the CDR3 is TGTGCCAGCCGACTCGGCCGGGTCCCCTACGAGCAGTACTTC.

Comments on this clone: Other DNA sequences in this specimen translate into the identical CDR3. CDR3 sequence reads: CASSLGPTSGGAGTQYF. In DNA form, the CDR3 reads TGTGCCAGCAGCTTGGGGCCCACTAGCGGGGGGGCCGGGACCCAGTACTTC. This chain joins TRBV5-4 and TRBJ2-5; 13 positions match TRBD2. The V gene end was trimmed by 0 bases and the J gene end by 7 bases; junction bases not matched to a gene: 9. The CDR3 runs to 17 residues. Looked up from germline, CDR1 is SGHNT and CDR2 is YYREEE (reference sequence).

V and J are TRBV9 and TRBJ1-4; 11 bases align to TRBD1. J lost 8 bases, V lost 3 bases, and 3 bases had no gene match. Germline CDR1 is SGDLS and CDR2 is YYNGEE. The CDR3 totals 14 residues. The CDR3 nucleotides are TGTGCCAGCAGCGCAAGGACAGGGGGCGAAAAACTGTTTTTT. Protein sequence: CASSARTGGEKLFF.

This CDR3 is CASSSTEISSNQPQHF. As DNA, the CDR3 is TGTGCCAGCAGTTCAACAGAGATAAGTAGCAATCAGCCCCAGCATTTT. The chain uses TRBV6-5 and TRBJ1-5; D unresolved. The germline V gene has CDR1 MNHEY and CDR2 SVGAGI. The CDR3 totals 16 residues. Between the trimmed V and J ends, which lost 4 bases and 0 bases, there was a span of 13 bases.

This chain connects TRBV6-6 to TRBJ2-1; a possible D gene is TRBD1 (6 bases). V lost 5 bases, J lost 3 bases, and 11 bases lay in between. Per the germline V gene, CDR1 is MNHNY and CDR2 is SVGAGI (reference sequence). This CDR3 is 14 amino acids long. In nucleotides, the CDR3 is TGTGCCAGCAGTGTCAGGGGTGGCTACAATGAGCAGTTCTTC. Protein: CASSVRGGYNEQFF.

CDR3 region: CASAPSGRDYQPQHF. CDR3 DNA: TGTGCCAGCGCTCCTTCGGGCAGGGACTATCAGCCCCAGCATTTT. This chain connects TRBV18 to TRBJ1-5, with D possibly matching TRBD1 (5 bases). Trimming removed 8 bases from V and 5 bases from J, with 19 bases in between. Per the germline V gene, CDR1 is KGHSH and CDR2 is LQKENI. The CDR3 has 15 residues.

The chain is built from TRBV7-9 and TRBJ1-2; TRBD1 is a possible D gene (5 bases). Germline assignment: CDR1 SEHNR and CDR2 FQNEAQ (reference sequence). With 6 bases removed from V and 4 bases from J, the gap between germline ends came to 24 bases. The CDR3 is 17 amino acids. The CDR3 nucleotides are TGTGCCAGCAGGATAATGGAGGGGTGGGGGAAAAGCTATGGCTACACCTTC. It codes for CASRIMEGWGKSYGYTF.